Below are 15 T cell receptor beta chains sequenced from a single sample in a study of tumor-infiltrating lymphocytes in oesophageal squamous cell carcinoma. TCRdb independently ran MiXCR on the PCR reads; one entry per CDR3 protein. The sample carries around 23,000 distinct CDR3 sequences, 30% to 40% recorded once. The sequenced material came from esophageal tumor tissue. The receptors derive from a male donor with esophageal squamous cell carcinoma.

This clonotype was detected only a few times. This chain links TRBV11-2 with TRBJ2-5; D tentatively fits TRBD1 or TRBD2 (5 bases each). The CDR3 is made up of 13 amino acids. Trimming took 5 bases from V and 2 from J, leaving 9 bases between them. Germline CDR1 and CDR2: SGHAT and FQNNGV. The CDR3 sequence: CASSHGGQETQYF. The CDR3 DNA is TGTGCCAGCAGCCATGGGGGACAAGAGACCCAGTACTTC.

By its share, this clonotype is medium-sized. The chain's CDR3 is CATYLAGGDNEQFF. Written as DNA, the CDR3 is TGTGCCACCTACCTAGCGGGGGGTGACAATGAGCAGTTCTTC. The chain recombines TRBV27 with TRBJ2-1; 11 bases line up with TRBD2. V lost 10 bases, J lost 5 bases, and 7 bases stayed unmatched. In germline, CDR1 is MNHEY, CDR2 SMNVEV (reference sequence). The CDR3 is made up of 14 amino acids.

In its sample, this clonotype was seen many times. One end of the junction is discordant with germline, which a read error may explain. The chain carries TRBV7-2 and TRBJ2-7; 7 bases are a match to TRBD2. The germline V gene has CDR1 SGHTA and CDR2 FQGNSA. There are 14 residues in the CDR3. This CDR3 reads CASTLAAGANEQYF. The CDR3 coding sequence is TGTGCCAGCACCTTAGCGGCGGGAGCGAACGAGCAGTACTTC.

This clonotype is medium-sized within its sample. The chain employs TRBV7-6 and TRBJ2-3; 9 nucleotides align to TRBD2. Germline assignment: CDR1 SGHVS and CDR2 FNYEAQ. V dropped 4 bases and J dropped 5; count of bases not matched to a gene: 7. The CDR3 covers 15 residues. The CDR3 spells CASSSIAGAIDTQYF. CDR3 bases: TGTGCCAGCAGCTCAATAGCGGGAGCAATAGATACGCAGTATTTT.

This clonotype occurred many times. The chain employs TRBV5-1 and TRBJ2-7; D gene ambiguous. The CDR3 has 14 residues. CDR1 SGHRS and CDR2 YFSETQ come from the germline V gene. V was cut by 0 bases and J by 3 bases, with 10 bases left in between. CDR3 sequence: CASSLAGQNYEQYF. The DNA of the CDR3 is TGCGCCAGCAGCTTGGCCGGGCAGAACTACGAGCAGTACTTC.

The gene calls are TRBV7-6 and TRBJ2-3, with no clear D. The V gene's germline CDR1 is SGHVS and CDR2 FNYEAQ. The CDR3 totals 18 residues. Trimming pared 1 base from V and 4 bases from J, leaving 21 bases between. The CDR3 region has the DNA TGTGCCAGCAGCTTAGAGGTCTCGGCCGGCTTAGGCGCAGATACGCAGTATTTT. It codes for CASSLEVSAGLGADTQYF.

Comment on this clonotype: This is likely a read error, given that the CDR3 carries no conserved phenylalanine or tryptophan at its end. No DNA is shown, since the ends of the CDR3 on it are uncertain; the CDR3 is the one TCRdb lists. The CDR3 region is CASRVVAGTTMSSSSVR. The rearrangement uses TRBV10-2 and TRBJ1-1. From germline, CDR1 is WSHSY and CDR2 SAAADI. 17 amino acids form the CDR3, both terminal residues included.

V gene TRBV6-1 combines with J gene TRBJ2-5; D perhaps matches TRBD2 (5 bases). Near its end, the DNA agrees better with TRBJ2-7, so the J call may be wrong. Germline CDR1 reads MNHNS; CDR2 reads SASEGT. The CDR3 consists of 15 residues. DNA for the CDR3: TGTGCCAGCAGTTTTCTGGACTTCGGGTCCTACGAGCAGTACTTC. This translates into CASSFLDFGSYEQYF.

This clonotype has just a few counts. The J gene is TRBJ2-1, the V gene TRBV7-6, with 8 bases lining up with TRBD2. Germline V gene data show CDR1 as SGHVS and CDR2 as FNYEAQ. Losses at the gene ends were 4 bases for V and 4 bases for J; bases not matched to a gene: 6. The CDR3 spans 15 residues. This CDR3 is CASSSRAGAYNEQFF. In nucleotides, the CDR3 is TGTGCCAGCAGCTCTCGAGCGGGAGCTTACAATGAGCAGTTCTTC.

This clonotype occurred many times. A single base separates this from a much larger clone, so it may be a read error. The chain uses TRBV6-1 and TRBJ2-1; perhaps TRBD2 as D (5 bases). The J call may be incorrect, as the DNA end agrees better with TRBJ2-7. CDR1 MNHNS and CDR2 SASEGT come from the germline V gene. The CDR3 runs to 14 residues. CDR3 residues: CASRGGRTYNEQYF. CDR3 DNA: TGTGCCAGCAGGGGCGGGCGCACCTACAATGAGCAGTACTTC.

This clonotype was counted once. This chain's CDR3 is CSASRTGTAPYEQFF. For the CDR3, the DNA is TGCAGTGCTAGCCGTACCGGGACAGCCCCCTACGAGCAGTTCTTC. This chain links TRBV20-1 with TRBJ2-3, with 7 bases that match TRBD1. With the DNA end fitting TRBJ2-1 better, the J assignment may be wrong. CDR1 is DFQATT and CDR2 is SNEGSKA in the germline V gene (reference sequence). The CDR3 has 15 residues.

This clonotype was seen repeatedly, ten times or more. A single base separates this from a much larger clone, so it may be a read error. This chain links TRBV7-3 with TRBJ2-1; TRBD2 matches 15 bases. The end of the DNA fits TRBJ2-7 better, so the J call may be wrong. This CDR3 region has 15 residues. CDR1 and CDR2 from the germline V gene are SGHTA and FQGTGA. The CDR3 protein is CASSSGTSGRNEQYF. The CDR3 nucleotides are TGTGCCAGCAGCTCCGGGACTAGCGGGAGGAATGAGCAGTACTTC.

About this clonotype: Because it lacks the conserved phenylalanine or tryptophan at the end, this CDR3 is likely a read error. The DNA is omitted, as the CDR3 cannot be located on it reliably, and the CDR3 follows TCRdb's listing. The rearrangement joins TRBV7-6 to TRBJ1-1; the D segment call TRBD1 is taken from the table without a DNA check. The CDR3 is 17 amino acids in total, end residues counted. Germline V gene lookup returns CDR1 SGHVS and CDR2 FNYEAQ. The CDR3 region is CASSLRVRAPTSSTSGQ.

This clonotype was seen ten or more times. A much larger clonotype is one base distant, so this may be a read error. DNA of the CDR3: TGTGCCAGCAGTGAATACGGGGGCGCCAACAATGAGCAGTACTTC. Translation: CASSEYGGANNEQYF. The chain carries TRBV6-1 and TRBJ2-7; D may match TRBD1 or TRBD2 (6 bases each). The CDR3 consists of 15 residues. Trimming removed 2 bases from V and 7 bases from J, with 18 bases in between. Germline V CDR1 and CDR2: MNHNS, SASEGT.

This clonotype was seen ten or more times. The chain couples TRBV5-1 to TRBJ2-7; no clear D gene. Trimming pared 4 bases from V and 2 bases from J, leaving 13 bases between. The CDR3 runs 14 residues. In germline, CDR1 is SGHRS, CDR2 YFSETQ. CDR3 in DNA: TGCGCCAGCAGCACCTCGAACTATCCCTACGAGCAGTACTTC. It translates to CASSTSNYPYEQYF.